The 5 T cell receptor beta chains below were found in one sample sequenced in a study of T cell repertoires in cytomegalovirus infection. TCRdb reprocessed the reads with MiXCR, giving one entry per CDR3 protein. The table includes over 300,000 distinct CDR3 sequences, approximately 9.5% detected once. Sequenced input: PBMCs. The source of these receptors is a human donor in good health (CMV status not recorded). Some clones in this sample may be carry-over from other donors' samples.

This clonotype has a handful of counts. CDR3 DNA sequence: TGTGCCAGCAGCTTAGATTGGGTTCAAGAGACCCAGTACTTC. Encoded protein: CASSLDWVQETQYF. The chain recombines TRBV7-2 with TRBJ2-5, with no clear D. Trimming shortened V by 1 base and J by 2 bases, and 8 bases separated the two germline ends. CDR1 and CDR2 (germline): SGHTA, FQGNSA. This CDR3 is built from 14 residues.

At least ten counts were recorded for this clonotype. This sequence joins TRBV11-2 and TRBJ2-5; D unclear. The CDR3 is 13 residues long. Trimming removed 3 bases at V and 4 bases at J, with 9 bases between. Germline CDR1 and CDR2: SGHAT and FQNNGV. The CDR3 DNA reads as TGTGCCAGCAGCTTCGTTGGAAGAGAGACCCAGTACTTC. It translates to CASSFVGRETQYF.

This clonotype was found many times. The J gene is TRBJ2-1, the V gene TRBV6-2 or TRBV6-3; D is unclear. Germline loops: CDR1 MNHEY, CDR2 SVGEGT. Deletions cut 4 bases from V and 0 bases from J, with 10 bases between. The CDR3 runs to 15 residues. This CDR3 is CASSSYSSSYNEQFF. For the CDR3, the DNA is TGTGCCAGCAGTTCCTACTCGAGCTCCTACAATGAGCAGTTCTTC.

In its sample, this clonotype was seen many times. This sequence joins TRBV25-1 and TRBJ2-3; tentatively, D is TRBD1 (6 bases). CDR1 MGHDK and CDR2 SYGVNS come from the germline V gene. The CDR3 is 15 amino acids. With 2 bases removed from V and 0 bases from J, the gap between germline ends came to 9 bases. This CDR3 is CASSEGQISTDTQYF. CDR3 bases: TGTGCCAGCAGTGAAGGACAGATCAGCACAGATACGCAGTATTTT.

In its sample, this clonotype was seen many times. J is TRBJ2-3 and V is TRBV7-2; unclear D gene. The CDR3 length is 15 residues. From germline, CDR1 is SGHTA and CDR2 FQGNSA. The V and J ends lost 0 bases and 1 base respectively, with 8 bases between them. The CDR3 DNA reads as TGTGCCAGCAGCTTAGCGCCGTACGGCACAGATACGCAGTATTTT. Translating it yields CASSLAPYGTDTQYF.